Sequencing of this TCR beta chain was carried out in a study of tumor and adjacent non-tumor tissue in lung cancer (dated by TCRdb to 2016 to 2019). Context from the whole study: Of the cohort, around 12 patients had adenocarcinoma, 2 had squamous cell carcinoma and 1 had small cell lung cancer. The 15 enrolled patients, of whom 10 were men and 5 were women, were aged roughly 31 to 85 years and were diagnosed with TNM stage I to III disease. The study compared bulk TCRbeta repertoires from lung tumor tissue and matched distant non-tumor lung tissue of under 16 lung cancer patients. TCRbeta CDR3 sequencing was performed on 30 to 35 paired specimens, with one tumor sample and one normal lung sample collected per patient. A total of 95 million to 150 million productive TCRbeta reads were generated by sequencing, corresponding to an average of roughly 4 million reads per sample.

CDR1 and CDR2, looked up from the germline V gene, are SGHAT and FQNNGV. The CDR3, cysteine through phenylalanine, is 15 amino acids long. Only the CDR3 DNA is retained, 45 bases long and in frame from the first base. The library relied on multiplex PCR. Sequencing took place on an Illumina HiSeq 2500. TCRbeta libraries were constructed through three rounds of nested PCR with primers (Table S4) according to protocols adapted from ARM-PCR. Before sequencing, PCR products of 200-500 bp were cut from the gel and purified using the QIAquick gel extraction kit. Per the original workflow: Reads were cleaned with Trimmomatic, merged with FLASH into complete CDR3 sequences, and assigned to V(D)J germline segments with MiTCR. VDJtools was used to compute clonal diversity as the inverse Simpson's index. In-frame sequences lacking a premature stop codon were counted as productive reads. TCRdb handled the public reads itself, with Q25 trimming in fastp and clone calling in MiXCR, and kept productive beta chains. Entries are consolidated by CDR3 protein sequence, retaining the most common genes and DNA. The V and J calls here are based on TCRdb, not the publication. This sample is represented by roughly 220,000 distinct CDR3 sequences; around 71% of them were singletons. The ten largest clones represent around 27% of the sample.

For this clonotype: The clone's antigen remains unknown. At one of its ends the junction is not consistent with the germline gene, which may arise from a read error.

RNA was isolated from bulk, unsorted tissue, and RNA quality was assessed with a NanoDrop ND-1000 and an Agilent 2100. Newly diagnosed lung cancer patients without prior chemotherapy who had been admitted for thoracic surgery in China between August and November 2014 were enrolled as donors. Patients with previous radiotherapy or chemotherapy, or with another concurrent cancer, were excluded from the study. Pieces of surgical tissue measuring roughly 1-2.2 cm3 were kept in RNAlater solution and stored at -80 degrees C until use. What the research found in general, with its limitations: Because peripheral blood was not sequenced, blood TCRbeta repertoires in the lung cancer patients of the study were not examined. Significantly higher TCR diversity (inverse Simpson) was observed in tumor tissue than in normal lung tissue (approximately 400 vs 170, P = 0.0075, Mann-Whitney U test). A significantly larger cumulative share of the repertoire was made up by the top 100 clones in normal lung than in tumor tissue. Only around 14 patients were in the cohort, and the authors stated that larger samples and more detailed clinical data are needed. Neither the sequencing platform nor unique molecular identifiers are named or mentioned anywhere in the methods. Younger patients had significantly higher TCR diversity, and higher tumor TCR diversity was associated with shorter overall and disease-free survival.

The chain employs TRBV11-2 and TRBJ2-1; TRBD2 matches 7 bases in the middle. Sequencing was carried out using lung tumor tissue. The TCR originated in a man between 60 and 70 years old with non-small cell lung cancer. The CDR3 corresponds to CTSSLSLAAYNEQFF. Here is the DNA: TGTACCAGCAGCTTAAGTCTAGCGGCTTACAATGAGCAGTTCTTC.